These T cell receptor beta chains were read from a single sample in a study of shared clonotypes between healthy human individuals. Clones were read by immunoSEQ multiplex PCR, and TCRdb kept only the in-frame ones, dropping some. The sample has 600,000 to 700,000 clones; 73% are singletons. The sample comprised memory CD4+ T cells sorted from blood. These receptors were obtained from a woman aged 25-40 years in good health. Each CDR3 is given with its conserved first and last residue. A D gene is named only where the DNA matches it firmly. For some rows the clone size is stated as once, few or many, or as a class when expanded; others skip it.

V,size,D,J,CDR3,DNA
TRBV10-2,-,-,TRBJ1-1,CASTATVNTEAFF,TGCGCCAGCACCGCGACGGTGAACACTGAAGCTTTCTTT
TRBV28,-,-,TRBJ1-2,CAACPGQLSYTF,TGTGCCGCTTGTCCTGGACAGTTAAGCTACACCTTC
TRBV5-6,-,-,TRBJ2-7,CASSLPLVGGSYEQYF,TGTGCCAGCAGCTTGCCCTTGGTTGGCGGATCCTACGAGCAGTACTTC
TRBV5-5,-,TRBD2,TRBJ2-3,CASSFTGLAGATDTQYF,TGTGCCAGCAGCTTTACGGGACTAGCGGGAGCCACAGATACGCAGTATTTT
TRBV19,-,-,TRBJ2-1,CASGSASSSFHEQFF,TGTGCCAGTGGGTCGGCCTCAAGTAGTTTCCATGAGCAGTTCTTC
TRBV15,-,TRBD1,TRBJ1-2,CATSRGDRGYGYTF,TGTGCCACCAGCAGAGGGGACAGGGGGTATGGCTACACCTTC
TRBV7-9,once,TRBD2,TRBJ2-5,CASSTRLAGAQETQYF,TGTGCCAGCAGCACGCGACTAGCGGGAGCTCAAGAGACCCAGTACTTC
TRBV6-4,many,TRBD2,TRBJ2-1,CASSSTSGSSNEQFF,TGTGCCAGCAGTTCCACTAGCGGGAGTTCCAATGAGCAGTTCTTC
TRBV19,-,-,TRBJ2-7,CASSIGPSSDEQYF,TGTGCCAGTAGTATAGGCCCTTCTTCCGACGAGCAGTACTTC
TRBV28,-,TRBD2,TRBJ2-4,CASSSTGGGNIQYF,TGTGCCAGCAGTTCGACCGGGGGGGGTAACATTCAGTACTTC
TRBV29-1,-,TRBD2,TRBJ2-7,CSVGSPSGSAREQYF,TGCAGCGTTGGATCCCCTAGCGGGAGCGCGAGGGAGCAGTACTTC
TRBV28,-,-,TRBJ2-4,CASARTALAKNIQYF,TGTGCCAGTGCTAGGACAGCCCTAGCCAAAAACATTCAGTACTTC
TRBV5-1,-,-,TRBJ1-5,CASSLQGKVEQPQHF,TGCGCCAGCAGCTTGCAGGGTAAGGTTGAGCAGCCCCAGCATTTT
TRBV11-2,-,TRBD1,TRBJ1-5,CASSPGTGVFQPQHF,TGTGCCAGCAGCCCCGGGACAGGGGTTTTTCAGCCCCAGCATTTT
TRBV6-5,-,-,TRBJ1-4,CASRARDVTNEKLFF,TGTGCCAGCAGAGCCAGGGATGTAACTAATGAAAAACTGTTTTTT
TRBV30,once,TRBD1,TRBJ2-1,CAWSAGTGFGNEQFF,TGTGCCTGGTCCGCCGGGACAGGGTTCGGGAATGAGCAGTTCTTC
TRBV19,-,TRBD1,TRBJ2-7,CASSDGAGTAYEQYF,TGTGCCAGTAGCGATGGGGCCGGGACAGCCTACGAGCAGTACTTC
TRBV5-1,-,TRBD2,TRBJ2-7,CASSPRIAGNYEQYF,TGCGCCAGCAGCCCCCGTATAGCGGGAAACTACGAGCAGTACTTC
TRBV19,-,-,TRBJ1-6,CASTPPGRNNSPLHF,TGTGCCAGTACCCCACCCGGGAGGAATAATTCACCCCTCCACTTT
TRBV5-1,-,TRBD1,TRBJ1-5,CASSLGTGGQPQHF,TGCGCCAGCAGCCTCGGGACAGGTGGCCAGCCCCAGCATTTT
TRBV10-3,once,-,TRBJ1-3,CAISEGGPGNTIYF,TGTGCCATCAGTGAGGGGGGCCCCGGAAACACCATATATTTT
TRBV29-1,-,-,TRBJ1-2,CSVEGQASGGYTF,TGCAGCGTTGAAGGACAGGCATCGGGTGGCTACACCTTC
TRBV6-1,once,-,TRBJ1-1,CASRVKDTEAFF,TGTGCCAGCAGAGTGAAGGACACTGAAGCTTTCTTT
TRBV28,-,TRBD1,TRBJ1-1,CASSLTPPRDRGRGAFF,TGTGCCAGCAGTTTAACCCCCCCCCGGGACAGGGGGCGCGGAGCTTTCTTT
TRBV5-1,many,-,TRBJ2-1,CASSSDSNGYNEQFF,TGCGCCAGCAGCTCCGACAGTAACGGTTACAATGAGCAGTTCTTC
TRBV5-1,few,TRBD1,TRBJ1-1,CASSFGTGGADTEAFF,TGCGCCAGCAGCTTCGGGACAGGGGGCGCTGACACTGAAGCTTTCTTT
TRBV5-1,many,-,TRBJ2-7,CASSADFYYEQYF,TGCGCCAGCAGCGCGGACTTTTACTACGAGCAGTACTTC
TRBV11-2,-,TRBD2,TRBJ2-7,CASSGTSAAYEQYF,TGTGCCAGCTCCGGGACTAGCGCAGCCTACGAGCAGTACTTC
TRBV6-5,-,TRBD2,TRBJ2-5,CASSPREGGWTQYF,TGTGCCAGCAGTCCCCGGGAGGGAGGATGGACCCAGTACTTC
TRBV27,-,TRBD2,TRBJ2-7,CASRRLAGGYEQYF,TGTGCCAGCAGAAGACTAGCGGGAGGCTACGAGCAGTACTTC
TRBV28,-,-,TRBJ2-7,CASRRDSRPAGSSYEQYF,TGTGCCAGCAGGAGGGACTCCCGCCCCGCGGGGAGCTCCTACGAGCAGTACTTC
TRBV11-1,-,TRBD2,TRBJ2-2,CASSHGLAGGELFF,TGTGCCAGCAGCCATGGACTAGCTGGCGGGGAGCTGTTTTTT
TRBV19,-,TRBD2,TRBJ2-5,CASSMLAGASTQYF,TGTGCCAGTAGTATGCTAGCGGGAGCATCGACCCAGTACTTC
TRBV11-2,-,-,TRBJ1-1,CASSLQRNTEAFF,TGTGCCAGCAGCTTACAGAGGAACACTGAAGCTTTCTTT
TRBV19,-,-,TRBJ2-7,CASSGGKGEQYF,TGTGCCAGTAGTGGTGGTAAAGGGGAGCAGTACTTC
TRBV28,-,-,TRBJ1-2,CASIPNGGLNYGYTF,TGTGCCAGCATACCCAACGGGGGCCTCAACTATGGCTACACCTTC
TRBV7-2,-,-,TRBJ2-7,CASSPTRAEQYF,TGTGCCAGCAGCCCAACTCGGGCCGAGCAGTACTTC
TRBV5-1,-,TRBD2,TRBJ2-5,CASSFGGAGFQETQYF,TGCGCCAGCAGCTTCGGGGGAGCGGGATTCCAAGAGACCCAGTACTTC
TRBV7-9,-,TRBD1,TRBJ2-5,CASSYPGQATKETQYF,TGTGCCAGCAGCTATCCCGGACAGGCGACAAAAGAGACCCAGTACTTC
TRBV28,-,-,TRBJ1-2,CASSPNLPTENSPWGYTF,TGTGCCAGCAGTCCTAACCTACCGACGGAGAACAGCCCCTGGGGCTACACCTTC
TRBV7-9,-,TRBD1,TRBJ1-1,CASSSGQGNTEAFF,TGTGCCAGCAGCTCCGGACAGGGCAACACTGAAGCTTTCTTT
TRBV19,-,-,TRBJ1-5,CASSMGRNLRDQPQHF,TGTGCCAGTAGTATGGGGCGGAACCTCAGAGATCAGCCCCAGCATTTT
TRBV6-5,-,-,TRBJ1-3,CASSPQGSGNTIYF,TGTGCCAGCAGTCCGCAGGGTTCTGGAAACACCATATATTTT
TRBV5-1,-,TRBD1,TRBJ1-2,CASSPGQGRGYTF,TGCGCCAGCAGCCCGGGACAGGGAAGAGGCTACACCTTC
TRBV15,-,-,TRBJ2-7,CATSRDRNEQYF,TGTGCCACCAGCAGAGATAGGAACGAGCAGTACTTC
TRBV11-2,-,TRBD1,TRBJ1-1,CASSDRGRMVNTEAFF,TGTGCCAGCAGCGACAGGGGGCGAATGGTGAACACTGAAGCTTTCTTT
TRBV29-1,few,-,TRBJ2-7,CSARLGGSYEQYF,TGCAGCGCAAGACTAGGAGGCTCCTACGAGCAGTACTTC
TRBV28,-,-,TRBJ1-5,CASTSGGRGQPQHF,TGTGCCAGCACAAGTGGGGGGCGCGGTCAGCCCCAGCATTTT